The 12 T cell receptor beta chains in this list originate from one sample, sequenced in a study of patients and donors after allogeneic stem cell transplantation. MiXCR, applied by TCRdb to the RT-PCR reads, yields one record per CDR3 protein. This sample has under 200,000 distinct CDR3 sequences, with around 30% found just once. Sequenced material: blood, either unsorted or a sorted T cell fraction (not recorded which). Every receptor here comes from a human donor who was either an allogeneic HSCT recipient or a stem cell or donor lymphocyte infusion donor (not recorded which). It is not recorded whose cells these are; they may come from a transplant donor.

This clonotype was counted only a few times. The rearrangement uses TRBV6-2 or TRBV6-3 and TRBJ2-7, with 9 bases that match TRBD2. The CDR3 is made up of 15 amino acids. The germline CDR1 and CDR2 sequences are MNHEY and SVGEGT. Trimming took 3 bases from V and 4 from J; bases not matched to a gene: 7. The CDR3 coding sequence is TGTGCCAGCAGTTATGGGCTAGCGGGGACATACGAGCAGTACTTC. As protein: CASSYGLAGTYEQYF.

The chain links TRBV7-9 to TRBJ2-2; D tentatively fits TRBD1 or TRBD2 (5 bases each). In germline, CDR1 is SEHNR, CDR2 FQNEAQ (reference sequence). The CDR3 is 15 amino acids. Trimming stripped 2 bases from V and 6 bases from J, with 13 bases between. CDR3 sequence: CASSLRGPRPGELFF. The CDR3 DNA reads as TGTGCCAGCAGCTTAAGGGGACCCCGACCCGGGGAGCTGTTTTTT.

A few counts support this clonotype. The chain recombines TRBV18 with TRBJ2-7; no definite D call. This CDR3 comprises 13 residues. Germline lookup yields CDR1 KGHSH and CDR2 LQKENI. V lost 4 bases to trimming and J lost 2 bases, with 9 bases between them. The CDR3 region has the DNA TGTGCCAGCTCACAAATCGAACCCTACGAGCAGTACTTC. It is translated as CASSQIEPYEQYF.

V gene TRBV6-2 or TRBV6-3 combines with J gene TRBJ1-2; D ambiguous. V was pared by 5 bases and J by 7 bases, with 8 bases between. Germline V gene data show CDR1 as MNHEY and CDR2 as SVGEGT. The CDR3 is made up of 11 amino acids. The CDR3 DNA sequence: TGTGCCAGCAGTACGGGCCTTGGCTACACCTTC. It translates to CASSTGLGYTF.

J is TRBJ2-3 and V is TRBV20-1; a weak D match, TRBD2 (5 bases). Trimming took off 3 bases at V and 2 bases at J, with 9 bases between the two ends. Germline V CDR1 and CDR2: DFQATT, SNEGSKA (reference sequence). The CDR3 runs 13 residues. The CDR3 here is CSARRAATDTQYF. CDR3 sequence (DNA): TGCAGTGCTAGGCGAGCGGCCACAGATACGCAGTATTTT.

The rearrangement links TRBV6-2 or TRBV6-3 to TRBJ2-1; TRBD2 might be the D (7 bases). The CDR3 contains 16 residues. V lost 2 bases to trimming and J lost 9 bases, with 20 bases between them. Per the germline V gene, CDR1 is MNHEY and CDR2 is SVGEGT. CDR3 sequence reads: CASSYGGASLTTEQFF. In nucleotides, the CDR3 is TGTGCCAGCAGTTACGGGGGGGCGAGCCTAACAACTGAGCAGTTCTTC.

The chain uses TRBV20-1 and TRBJ1-5, with D perhaps matching TRBD1 (6 bases). The CDR3 consists of 14 residues. The V end was cut by 8 bases, the J end by 3 bases, with 17 bases between. The germline CDR1 and CDR2 sequences are DFQATT and SNEGSKA (reference sequence). This chain's CDR3 is CSTGRGGVNQPQHF. In DNA form, the CDR3 reads TGCAGTACAGGGCGGGGAGGTGTCAATCAGCCCCAGCATTTT.

The chain combines TRBV28 with TRBJ1-5, with 9 bases that match TRBD1. This CDR3 is 16 amino acids long. Unmatched junction bases numbered 8, after V lost 2 bases and J lost 6 bases. CDR1 is MDHEN and CDR2 is SYDVKM in the germline V gene. CDR3 loop: CASSLTGQGSPQPQHF. The CDR3 coding sequence is TGTGCCAGCAGTTTAACGGGACAGGGTTCACCTCAGCCCCAGCATTTT.

This clonotype has a handful of counts. V is TRBV20-1 and J is TRBJ2-3; D gene ambiguous. Per the germline V gene, CDR1 is DFQATT and CDR2 is SNEGSKA (reference sequence). This CDR3 is 11 amino acids long. Trimming stripped 5 bases from V and 2 bases from J, with 5 bases between. The CDR3, as DNA: TGCAGTGCTCTGCCCACAGATACGCAGTATTTT. The encoded protein is CSALPTDTQYF.

This chain links TRBV20-1 with TRBJ2-4, with TRBD2 identical over 8 bases. This CDR3 has 14 amino acids. Germline lookup yields CDR1 DFQATT and CDR2 SNEGSKA (reference sequence). Trimming at V came to 5 bases and at J to 4 bases, leaving 7 bases not matched to a gene. The CDR3 sequence: CSAGLAGWKNIQYF. CDR3 nucleotide sequence: TGCAGTGCTGGGCTAGCGGGTTGGAAAAACATTCAGTACTTC.

V usage is TRBV20-1 and J usage is TRBJ2-7; tentative D call: TRBD2 (5 bases). This CDR3 region has 15 residues. From germline, CDR1 is DFQATT and CDR2 SNEGSKA (reference sequence). V gave up 0 bases and J gave up 3 bases, with 15 bases separating them. The CDR3 sequence is CSARDLRVGDYEQYF. In nucleotides, the CDR3 is TGCAGTGCTAGAGATTTGCGGGTTGGGGACTACGAGCAGTACTTC.

This clonotype ranks as medium-sized (0.01 to 0.1%). The chain links TRBV7-3 to TRBJ1-1; 8 bases map to TRBD1. The V gene end was trimmed by 1 base and the J gene end by 1 base; junction bases not matched to a gene: 2. The CDR3 is 15 residues long. CDR1 and CDR2 from the germline V gene are SGHTA and FQGTGA. The CDR3 protein is CASSLMGTGNTEAFF. The CDR3 DNA follows: TGTGCCAGCAGCTTAATGGGGACAGGGAACACTGAAGCTTTCTTT.